A single sample gave rise to the 8 T cell receptor beta chains below, sequenced in a study of T cell changes during pregnancy in multiple sclerosis. Produced via immunoSEQ multiplex PCR; TCRdb's table is partial and in-frame only. This sample has over 30,000 clones, with 85% to 95% found just once. Input material: PBMCs (not recorded whether the cells were cultured). The receptors here all came from a female donor with multiple sclerosis, enrolled in a pregnancy study.

The chain links TRBV7-9 to TRBJ1-3, with 7 bases aligning to TRBD1. After removal of 6 bases from V and 0 bases from J, the junction contained 5 bases not matched to a gene. The germline CDR1 and CDR2 sequences are SEHNR and FQNEAQ (reference sequence). CDR3 size: 15 residues. The CDR3 loop is CASRPGQDSGNTIYF. DNA of the CDR3: TGTGCCAGCAGACCCGGACAGGACTCTGGAAACACCATATATTTT.

The genes are TRBV11-2 and TRBJ2-2; D is unclear. The CDR3 has 18 amino acids. Germline assignment: CDR1 SGHAT and CDR2 FQNNGV. Trimming left V 1 base short and J 1 base short, with 16 bases between. CDR3 sequence reads: CASSLGARATVNTGELFF. CDR3 in DNA: TGTGCCAGCAGCTTAGGGGCTAGAGCCACGGTGAACACCGGGGAGCTGTTTTTT.

J is TRBJ2-1 and V is TRBV5-1; D is possibly TRBD2 (6 bases). With 2 bases removed from V and 5 bases from J, the gap between germline ends came to 11 bases. The CDR3 length is 14 residues. Germline V gene sequence: CDR1 SGHRS, CDR2 YFSETQ. CDR3 region: CASSFRASDNEQFF. Here the CDR3 DNA reads TGCGCCAGCAGCTTTCGGGCTAGCGACAATGAGCAGTTCTTC.

J is TRBJ2-1 and V is TRBV7-2; D not certain. CDR1 SGHTA and CDR2 FQGNSA come from the germline V gene. This CDR3 has 15 residues. V gave up 5 bases and J gave up 3 bases, with 14 bases separating them. CDR3 protein: CASSQDTGIYNEQFF. As DNA, the CDR3 is TGTGCCAGCAGCCAAGACACGGGTATCTACAATGAGCAGTTCTTC.

The chain joins TRBV5-1 to TRBJ1-5, with D perhaps TRBD1 (6 bases). The CDR3 runs 16 residues. V lost 0 bases and J lost 4, with 14 bases in between. CDR1 and CDR2 (germline): SGHRS, YFSETQ. This CDR3 reads CASSLGTGQVNQPQHF. CDR3 DNA: TGCGCCAGCAGCTTGGGTACGGGACAAGTGAATCAGCCCCAGCATTTT.

The gene calls are TRBV2 and TRBJ1-5, with D unclear. The CDR3 spans 13 residues. The V and J ends lost 4 bases and 7 bases respectively, with 11 bases between them. Germline CDR1 reads SNHLY; CDR2 reads FYNNEI. The CDR3 coding sequence is TGTGCCAGCAGTGGCCCTTCGGGGCAGCCCCAGCATTTT. This codes for CASSGPSGQPQHF.

This sequence joins TRBV19 and TRBJ1-5, with 7 nucleotides matching TRBD1. From germline, CDR1 is LNHDA and CDR2 SQIVND (reference sequence). The CDR3 consists of 17 residues. J lost 0 bases, V lost 7 bases, and 12 bases had no gene match. The CDR3, as DNA: TGTGCCAGTACCCTTAGGAAGGGGGCTTATAGCAATCAGCCCCAGCATTTT. It is translated as CASTLRKGAYSNQPQHF.

The chain recombines TRBV25-1 with TRBJ2-6; D is perhaps TRBD1 (6 bases). CDR1 and CDR2 from the germline V gene are MGHDK and SYGVNS. Trimming removed 7 bases from V and 2 bases from J, with 12 bases in between. CDR3 length equals 15 residues. The CDR3 coding sequence is TGTGCCAGCATCGAAGGGGGAGCTGGGGCCAACGTCCTGACTTTC. Its translation is CASIEGGAGANVLTF. Filled out from reference TRBV25-1 and TRBJ2-6, the complete variable domain reads EADIYQTPRYLVIGTGKKITLECSQTMGHDKMYWYQQDPGMELHLIHYSYGVNSTEKGDLSSESTVSRIRTEHFPLTLESARPSHTSQYLCASIEGGAGANVLTFGAGSRLTVL.